Given below is one TCR beta chain in context. What it binds is not known. The method was immunoSEQ multiplex PCR; TCRdb's version includes in-frame clones alone and lacks a portion of them. The sample lists about 81,000 clones, about 92% occurring once. The CDR3 is made up of 14 amino acids. Trimming took 0 bases from V and 1 from J, leaving 6 bases between them. Germline lookup yields CDR1 SNHLY and CDR2 FYNNEI. This sample stems from a study of OX40 agonist ivuxolimab in advanced cancers. As for the study in general: With a range of roughly 23 to 79, age averaged approximately 60 years, and around 83% were male. Overall study findings and caveats: The antigens recognized by the expanded peripheral T cells, that is their antigen specificity, were not determined. Mean expanded clone counts were higher in CD8+ than CD4+ T cells.

This sequence joins TRBV2 and TRBJ1-1; D ambiguous. The TCR sequence derives from an adult with an advanced solid tumor such as melanoma, head and neck, liver or kidney cancer. This specimen was CD4+ or CD8+ T cells sorted from blood, taken in a trial of the OX40 agonist ivuxolimab. The CDR3 coding sequence is TGTGCCAGCAGTGAAGCTAACAAGAACACTGAAGCTTTCTTT. Translated, it gives CASSEANKNTEAFF. Combining the CDR3 with reference TRBV2 and TRBJ1-1 gives the whole variable domain EPEVTQTPSHQVTQMGQEVILRCVPISNHLYFYWYRQILGQKVEFLVSFYNNEISEKSEIFDDQFSVERPDGSNFTLKIRSTKLEDSAMYFCASSEANKNTEAFFGQGTRLTVV.